This TCR beta chain stems from a study of shared clonotypes between healthy human individuals. Clones were read by immunoSEQ multiplex PCR, and TCRdb kept only the in-frame ones, dropping some. Found here are approximately 2.5 million clones, 90% to 95% of them singletons; the top ten hold over 0.12%. Germline V gene lookup returns CDR1 SQVTM and CDR2 ANQGSEA. The V gene lost 4 bases and the J gene lost 0 bases, with 7 bases spanning the gap. This CDR3 is 12 amino acids long. V usage is TRBV29-1 and J usage is TRBJ2-7; maybe TRBD1 (5 bases). The sequencing input was naive CD4+ T cells sorted from blood. Sample subset: CD45RA+ positively selected. The sequence came from a man aged 18 to 35 in good health. The CDR3: CSVGQNSYEQYF. In DNA form, the CDR3 reads TGCAGCGTTGGACAGAACTCCTACGAGCAGTACTTC.